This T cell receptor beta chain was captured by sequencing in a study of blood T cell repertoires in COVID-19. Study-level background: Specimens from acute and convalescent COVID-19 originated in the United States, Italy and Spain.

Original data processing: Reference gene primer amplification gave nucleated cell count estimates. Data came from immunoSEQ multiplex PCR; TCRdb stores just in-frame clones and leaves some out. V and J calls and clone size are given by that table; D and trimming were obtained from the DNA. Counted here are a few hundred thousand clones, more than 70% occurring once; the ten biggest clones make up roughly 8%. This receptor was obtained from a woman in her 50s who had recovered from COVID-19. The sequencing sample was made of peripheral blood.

The CDR3 loop reads CASREVNQPQHF. For the CDR3, the DNA is TGTGCCAGCAGAGAGGTTAATCAGCCCCAGCATTTT. This rearrangement joins TRBV28 to TRBJ1-5; D call uncertain. Trimming stripped 6 bases from V and 4 bases from J, with 7 bases between. The CDR3 consists of 12 residues. Per germline, CDR1 MDHEN and CDR2 SYDVKM.